This TCR beta chain was sequenced in a study of blood T cells in healthy people across ages. Study-level information: Template switching retrieved approximately one barcoded beta molecule for each two T cells.

This clonotype was picked up a small number of times. An end of the junction differs from the germline gene, which may be a read error. Sample-barcoded 5' priming and a J-beta primer mix drove a second PCR of roughly 6 to 12 cycles. TCRdb redid the calling of the 5' RACE reads with MiXCR, one entry per CDR3 protein. The sample shows 500,000 to 700,000 distinct CDR3 sequences, under 30% of them seen only once. Looked up from germline, CDR1 is LGHNA and CDR2 is YNFKEQ. The CDR3 is 14 residues long. This clonotype was sampled from a woman older than 75 in good health. This rearrangement joins TRBV4-2 to TRBJ1-1, with D hard to call. What was sequenced was blood. This chain's CDR3 is CACSQDRLGTEAFF. CDR3 DNA: TGTGCCTGCAGCCAAGATAGGTTGGGCACTGAAGCTTTCTTT.